These 21 T cell receptor beta chains were all obtained from the same sample, sequenced in a study of T cell repertoires in cytomegalovirus infection. TCRdb used MiXCR to reprocess the reads, holding one entry per CDR3 protein. The sample yields about 490,000 distinct CDR3 sequences, approximately 26% seen once. Source material: PBMCs. Source of these receptors: a human donor in good health (CMV status not recorded). Some clones in this sample may be carry-over from other donors' samples.

The sample holds a few counts of this clonotype. The V call is TRBV4-1, the J call TRBJ1-3, with D perhaps matching TRBD1 (5 bases). From germline, CDR1 is MGHRA and CDR2 YSYEKL. Trimming cost V 2 bases and J 4 bases, with 12 bases left between them. This CDR3 is built from 15 residues. The CDR3 DNA sequence: TGCGCCAGCAGCCAAACGCGACAGTCAGGAAACACCATATATTTT. It codes for CASSQTRQSGNTIYF.

This chain joins TRBV7-9 and TRBJ2-1; no reliable D call. Germline loops: CDR1 SEHNR, CDR2 FQNEAQ (reference sequence). V lost 3 bases to trimming and J lost 8 bases, with 14 bases between them. The CDR3 runs 14 residues. CDR3 sequence: CASSLARVDDEQFF. CDR3 in DNA: TGTGCCAGCAGCTTGGCTCGGGTTGACGATGAGCAGTTCTTC.

The chain employs TRBV6-5 and TRBJ1-6; 12 bases line up with TRBD1. Trimming removed 0 bases from V and 9 bases from J; junction bases left unmatched: 3. Germline V gene data show CDR1 as MNHEY and CDR2 as SVGAGI. This CDR3 contains 16 residues. This chain's CDR3 is CASSYSRGQGASPLHF. As DNA, the CDR3 is TGTGCCAGCAGTTACTCGAGGGGACAGGGGGCTTCACCCCTCCACTTT.

In this sample, this clonotype turned up many times. The genes are TRBV11-1 and TRBJ2-5; 14 nucleotides agree with TRBD2. V shed 5 bases and J 5 bases; nucleotides not matched to a gene: 10. Germline V gene data show CDR1 as SGHAT and CDR2 as FQDESV (reference sequence). This CDR3 contains 17 residues. CDR3 sequence (DNA): TGTGCCAGCAGCGGACTAGCGGGAGGAGTTTCTGGTGAGACCCAGTACTTC. Translation: CASSGLAGGVSGETQYF.

The table lists this clonotype with many counts. This chain uses TRBV7-8 with TRBJ1-2; 7 nucleotides match TRBD1. The CDR3 spans 14 residues. CDR1 is SGHVS, CDR2 FQNEAQ, per germline. V trimming: 1 base; J trimming: 5 bases; junction bases outside the gene matches: 4. In nucleotides, the CDR3 is TGTGCCAGCAGCTTAGACAGGGGTAGTTATGGCTACACCTTC. The encoded protein is CASSLDRGSYGYTF.

This chain links TRBV7-4 with TRBJ1-1, with D perhaps TRBD1 (5 bases). The CDR3 contains 14 residues. CDR1 and CDR2 (germline): SGHVT, SQSDAQ. V shed 0 bases and J shed 3 bases, with 8 bases lying between them. CDR3 region: CASSLAGGYTEAFF. In DNA, the CDR3 is TGTGCCAGCAGCTTAGCGGGGGGGTACACTGAAGCTTTCTTT.

The chain employs TRBV4-1 and TRBJ2-3; D is ambiguous. The CDR3 sequence is 15 residues long. Trimming took 0 bases from V and 4 from J, leaving 11 bases between them. Germline V gene sequence: CDR1 MGHRA, CDR2 YSYEKL. CDR3 amino acids: CASSQDWVVPDTQYF. DNA of the CDR3: TGCGCCAGCAGCCAAGATTGGGTAGTCCCAGATACGCAGTATTTT.

This clonotype occurred a few times. The chain joins TRBV4-3 to TRBJ1-3; D remains unclear. The CDR3 extends over 16 amino acids. CDR1 and CDR2 from the germline V gene are LGHNA and YSLEER. Trimming took off 0 bases at V and 0 bases at J, with 9 bases between the two ends. Here the CDR3 DNA reads TGCGCCAGCAGCCAAGATATTGGGAACTCTGGAAACACCATATATTTT. This encodes CASSQDIGNSGNTIYF.

This clonotype was found a few times. V is TRBV6-6 and J is TRBJ1-5; 8 positions match TRBD1. There are 18 residues in the CDR3. Germline CDR1 MNHNY, CDR2 SVGAGI (reference sequence). J was trimmed by 2 bases and V by 2 bases; bases with no gene match: 11. CDR3 protein: CASSYRGLTGVGNQPQHF. CDR3 nucleotides: TGTGCCAGCAGTTACAGAGGGCTGACAGGGGTGGGCAATCAGCCCCAGCATTTT.

This clonotype has a handful of counts. V gene TRBV7-2 combines with J gene TRBJ1-2; TRBD1 aligns across 7 bases. The CDR3 length is 15 residues. The germline V gene encodes CDR1 SGHTA and CDR2 FQGNSA. V lost 1 base and J lost 5; bases outside the gene matches: 7. The CDR3 reads CASSLGEDRIYGYTF. CDR3 sequence (DNA): TGTGCCAGCAGCTTAGGAGAGGACAGGATTTATGGCTACACCTTC.

This clonotype was observed many times. The rearrangement links TRBV7-9 to TRBJ2-5; either TRBD1 or TRBD2 may fit D (5 bases each). Germline V lookup: CDR1 SEHNR, CDR2 FQNEAQ (reference sequence). This CDR3 is 15 amino acids long. Trimming pared 4 bases from V and 5 bases from J, leaving 17 bases between. In DNA, the CDR3 is TGTGCCAGCAGCTCACAGGAGGAGGTTGAGGAGACCCAGTACTTC. The encoded protein is CASSSQEEVEETQYF.

This chain uses TRBV4-1 with TRBJ2-2; D unclear. The CDR3 spans 13 residues. CDR1 MGHRA and CDR2 YSYEKL come from the germline V gene. V was shortened by 6 bases and J by 0 bases, with 5 bases between the two germline ends. The CDR3 reads CASSWTNTGELFF. DNA of the CDR3: TGCGCCAGCAGTTGGACGAACACCGGGGAGCTGTTTTTT.

In its sample, this clonotype was seen a few times. The chain is built from TRBV28 and TRBJ1-5; D is unclear. CDR1 and CDR2 (germline): MDHEN, SYDVKM. Trimming took 4 bases from V and 2 from J, leaving 12 bases between them. The CDR3 runs 15 residues. CDR3 bases: TGTGCCAGCAGTTACCAGTCTATGCGCAATCAGCCCCAGCATTTT. It specifies CASSYQSMRNQPQHF.

For this clonotype: At one boundary the junction diverges from the germline segment, which might be a read error. This chain joins TRBV7-2 and TRBJ2-3; no reliable D call. This CDR3 spans 15 amino acids. CDR1 is SGHTA, CDR2 FQGNSA, per germline. CDR3 amino acids: CPSSLRTSDTDTQYF. CDR3 DNA sequence: TGTCCCAGCAGCTTAAGGACCAGCGACACAGATACGCAGTATTTT.

The V and J genes are TRBV6-5 and TRBJ2-5, with D tentatively TRBD2 (6 bases). Germline V lookup: CDR1 MNHEY, CDR2 SVGAGI. The length of the CDR3 is 16 residues. Trimming pared 0 bases from V and 4 bases from J, leaving 15 bases between. The CDR3 bases are TGTGCCAGCAGTTACTCGCATAGCGGAAGGGGAGAGACCCAGTACTTC. Translation gives CASSYSHSGRGETQYF.

In its sample, this clonotype was seen many times. The chain couples TRBV7-2 to TRBJ2-5; D call uncertain. V was pared by 3 bases and J by 2 bases, with 7 bases between. In germline, CDR1 is SGHTA, CDR2 FQGNSA. The CDR3 consists of 13 residues. This CDR3 reads CASSFRQQETQYF. In DNA, the CDR3 is TGTGCCAGCAGCTTCAGGCAACAAGAGACCCAGTACTTC.

This clonotype was seen a few times. J is TRBJ1-3 and V is TRBV28; D is undetermined. The ends were cut back, 2 bases at V and 0 bases at J, with 14 bases in the middle. The CDR3 is made up of 17 amino acids. In germline, CDR1 is MDHEN, CDR2 SYDVKM. CDR3 amino acids: CASSLIIGRTSGNTIYF. The CDR3 bases are TGTGCCAGCAGTTTAATTATTGGCAGGACCTCTGGAAACACCATATATTTT. The variable domain in full, completed from reference TRBV28 and TRBJ1-3, reads DVKVTQSSRYLVKRTGEKVFLECVQDMDHENMFWYRQDPGLGLRLIYFSYDVKMKEKGDIPEGYSVSREKKERFSLILESASTNQTSMYLCASSLIIGRTSGNTIYFGEGSWLTVV.

This clonotype was seen only a few times. This chain uses TRBV10-3 with TRBJ1-2; D gene uncertain. Trimming took 2 bases from V and 4 from J, leaving 8 bases between them. CDR3 length: 13 amino acids. Germline values: CDR1 ENHRY, CDR2 SYGVKD. The CDR3 DNA sequence: TGTGCCATCAGTGAGAGGGATTTCTATGGCTACACCTTC. Its translation: CAISERDFYGYTF.

The V call is TRBV20-1, the J call TRBJ2-2; D is possibly TRBD2 (6 bases). Looked up from germline, CDR1 is DFQATT and CDR2 is SNEGSKA (reference sequence). The CDR3 is made up of 18 amino acids. Trimming pared 2 bases from V and 2 bases from J, leaving 21 bases between. CDR3 in amino acids: CSARRPEGGSPNTGELFF. The CDR3, as DNA: TGCAGTGCTAGAAGACCCGAGGGAGGCAGTCCAAACACCGGGGAGCTGTTTTTT.

This clonotype was detected only a few times. The chain joins TRBV11-2 to TRBJ1-4, with unresolved D. The CDR3 is 13 residues long. V dropped 3 bases and J dropped 0 bases, with 2 bases sitting between them. Germline V CDR1 and CDR2: SGHAT, FQNNGV. The CDR3: CASSFSTNEKLFF. CDR3 nucleotides: TGTGCCAGCAGCTTTTCAACTAATGAAAAACTGTTTTTT. The entire variable domain, with the rest obtained from reference TRBV11-2 and TRBJ1-4, is as follows: EAGVAQSPRYKIIEKRQSVAFWCNPISGHATLYWYQQILGQGPKLLIQFQNNGVVDDSQLPKDRFSAERLKGVDSTLKIQPAKLEDSAVYLCASSFSTNEKLFFGSGTQLSVL.

This clonotype was counted between two and nine times. The chain has TRBV19 and TRBJ1-1; D perhaps matches TRBD1 (5 bases). Germline-derived CDR1 and CDR2 are LNHDA and SQIVND (reference sequence). The CDR3 is made up of 17 amino acids. V dropped 2 bases and J dropped 10 bases, with 26 bases sitting between them. CDR3 DNA: TGTGCCAGTAGTATAAGCCCCGGGGGGGTGTCGAACTATGCAGCTTTCTTT. Amino acids: CASSISPGGVSNYAAFF. The complete variable domain, with remaining parts taken from reference TRBV19 and TRBJ1-1, reads DGGITQSPKYLFRKEGQNVTLSCEQNLNHDAMYWYRQDPGQGLRLIYYSQIVNDFQKGDIAEGYSVSREKKESFPLTVTSAQKNPTAFYLCASSISPGGVSNYAAFFGQGTRLTVV.